A selection of T cell receptor beta chains follows, all from one sample in a study of blood T cell repertoires in COVID-19. Profiled with immunoSEQ multiplex PCR; TCRdb holds only in-frame clones, not every one. The repertoire holds 55,000 to 65,000 clones, around nine tenths seen once, with 14% in the top ten. The source material was peripheral blood. The receptor source for this set is a woman aged 60 to 75 with active COVID-19. CDR3s leave out the opening cysteine and the closing phenylalanine or tryptophan. Fields, in order: V gene, J gene, CDR3 protein.

v_call: TRBV9
j_call: TRBJ1-2
cdr3_aa: ASSPRDSYGYT

v_call: TRBV9
j_call: TRBJ1-3
cdr3_aa: ASSGGQTGNTIY

v_call: TRBV5-4
j_call: TRBJ1-2
cdr3_aa: ASSSVKGIFNYGYT

v_call: TRBV6-5
j_call: TRBJ1-1
cdr3_aa: ASMFDVVNTEAF

v_call: TRBV6-5
j_call: TRBJ1-2
cdr3_aa: ASSPFERGGYT

v_call: TRBV29-1
j_call: TRBJ1-1
cdr3_aa: SVGTGPGSTEAF

v_call: TRBV11-1
j_call: TRBJ1-1
cdr3_aa: ASSPGGMNTEAF

v_call: TRBV6-5
j_call: TRBJ2-7
cdr3_aa: ASSYVLGPYEQY

v_call: TRBV5-4
j_call: TRBJ1-6
cdr3_aa: ASSPFRGYNSPLH

v_call: TRBV5-1
j_call: TRBJ2-3
cdr3_aa: ASSLGGRSPGDTQY

v_call: TRBV6-6
j_call: TRBJ1-2
cdr3_aa: ASRRGQGHAGYT

v_call: TRBV4-2
j_call: TRBJ2-3
cdr3_aa: ASSTRGHDTQY

v_call: TRBV4-3
j_call: TRBJ2-1
cdr3_aa: ASSQQGAGEQF

v_call: TRBV5-1
j_call: TRBJ2-4
cdr3_aa: ASSHGLAGELAKNIQY

v_call: TRBV7-8
j_call: TRBJ1-5
cdr3_aa: ASSSSGVSNQPQH

v_call: TRBV6-2/TRBV6-3
j_call: TRBJ1-5
cdr3_aa: ASSYPGQGNQPQH

v_call: TRBV5-1
j_call: TRBJ1-2
cdr3_aa: ASSLGVADTTYGYT

v_call: TRBV20-1
j_call: TRBJ1-2
cdr3_aa: SASGPGQVYGYT

v_call: TRBV9
j_call: TRBJ2-6
cdr3_aa: ASSPSGANVLT

v_call: TRBV24-1
j_call: TRBJ2-5
cdr3_aa: ATSDNYQETQY

v_call: TRBV27
j_call: TRBJ1-1
cdr3_aa: ASNPWPDGTF

v_call: TRBV25-1
j_call: TRBJ2-2
cdr3_aa: ASSEWKRGVAGELF

v_call: TRBV5-4
j_call: TRBJ1-4
cdr3_aa: AQSRAPNEKLF

v_call: TRBV4-1
j_call: TRBJ1-2
cdr3_aa: ASSQSGGPYGYT

v_call: TRBV5-1
j_call: TRBJ1-2
cdr3_aa: ASSMDRAAAGYGYT